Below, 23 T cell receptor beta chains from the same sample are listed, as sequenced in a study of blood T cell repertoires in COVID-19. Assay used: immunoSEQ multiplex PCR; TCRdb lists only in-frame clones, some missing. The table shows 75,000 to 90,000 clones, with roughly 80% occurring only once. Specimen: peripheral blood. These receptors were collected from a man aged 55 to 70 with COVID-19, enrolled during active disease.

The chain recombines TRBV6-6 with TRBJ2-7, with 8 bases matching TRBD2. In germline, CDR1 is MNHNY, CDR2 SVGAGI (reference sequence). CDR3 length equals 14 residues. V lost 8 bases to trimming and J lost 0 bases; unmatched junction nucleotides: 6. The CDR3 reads CASQVAGISYEQYF. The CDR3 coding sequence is TGTGCCAGCCAAGTAGCGGGGATCTCCTACGAGCAGTACTTC.

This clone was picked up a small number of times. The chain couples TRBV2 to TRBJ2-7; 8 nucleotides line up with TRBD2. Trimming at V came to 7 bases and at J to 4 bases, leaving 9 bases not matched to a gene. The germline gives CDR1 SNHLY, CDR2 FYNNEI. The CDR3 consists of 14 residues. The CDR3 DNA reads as TGTGCCAGCACCCCGGGCGGGGGGCCTTACGAGCAGTACTTC. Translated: CASTPGGGPYEQYF.

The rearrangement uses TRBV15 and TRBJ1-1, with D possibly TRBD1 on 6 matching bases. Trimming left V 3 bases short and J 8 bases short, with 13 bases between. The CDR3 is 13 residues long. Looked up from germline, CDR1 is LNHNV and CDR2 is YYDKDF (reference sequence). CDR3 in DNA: TGTGCCACCAGCAGGGGGGCGAGGGAAGAAGCTTTCTTT. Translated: CATSRGAREEAFF.

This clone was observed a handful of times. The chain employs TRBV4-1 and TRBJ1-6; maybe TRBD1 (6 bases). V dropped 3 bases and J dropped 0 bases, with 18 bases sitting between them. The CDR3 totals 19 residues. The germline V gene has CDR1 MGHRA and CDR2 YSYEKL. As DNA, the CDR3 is TGCGCCAGCAGCCAGAAAGGGTCCCTACAGGGCTCCTATAATTCACCCCTCCACTTT. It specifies CASSQKGSLQGSYNSPLHF.

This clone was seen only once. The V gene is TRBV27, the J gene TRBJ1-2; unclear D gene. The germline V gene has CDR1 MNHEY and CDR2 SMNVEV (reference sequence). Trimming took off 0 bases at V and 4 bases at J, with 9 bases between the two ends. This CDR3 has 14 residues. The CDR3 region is CASSLSAGIYGYTF. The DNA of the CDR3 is TGTGCCAGCAGTTTATCGGCGGGAATCTATGGCTACACCTTC.

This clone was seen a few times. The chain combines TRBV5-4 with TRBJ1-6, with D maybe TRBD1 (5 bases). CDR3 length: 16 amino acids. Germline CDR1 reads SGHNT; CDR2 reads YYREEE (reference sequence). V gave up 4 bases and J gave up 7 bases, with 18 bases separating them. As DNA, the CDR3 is TGTGCCAGCAGCCCGGGGGTAGGGGCTCTCAATTCACCCCTCCACTTT. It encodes CASSPGVGALNSPLHF.

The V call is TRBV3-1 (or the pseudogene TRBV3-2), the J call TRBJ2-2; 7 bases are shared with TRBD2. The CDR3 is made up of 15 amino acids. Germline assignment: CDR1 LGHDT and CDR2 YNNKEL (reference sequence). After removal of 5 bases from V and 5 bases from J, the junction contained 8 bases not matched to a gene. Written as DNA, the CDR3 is TGTGCCAGCAGCAGTCCGGGGGGAAGTACCGGGGAGCTGTTTTTT. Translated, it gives CASSSPGGSTGELFF.

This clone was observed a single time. This chain's CDR3 is CASSFSQASYEQYF. Here the CDR3 DNA reads TGTGCCAGCAGCTTTTCCCAAGCCTCCTACGAGCAGTACTTC. The rearrangement joins TRBV7-9 to TRBJ2-7; D remains unclear. The germline V gene has CDR1 SEHNR and CDR2 FQNEAQ (reference sequence). The CDR3 contains 14 residues. Trimming pared 3 bases from V and 0 bases from J, leaving 9 bases between. Complete variable domain (other parts from reference TRBV7-9 and TRBJ2-7): DTGVSQNPRHKITKRGQNVTFRCDPISEHNRLYWYRQTLGQGPEFLTYFQNEAQLEKSRLLSDRFSAERPKGSFSTLEIQRTEQGDSAMYLCASSFSQASYEQYFGPGTRLTVT.

For the CDR3, the DNA is TGCGCCAGCAGCCGCGGTGGGGGCCCTGACATTCAGTACTTC. Its translation is CASSRGGGPDIQYF. The chain links TRBV4-1 to TRBJ2-4; tentatively, D is TRBD1 (6 bases). The germline V and J ends were trimmed by 4 bases and 8 bases, with 15 bases remaining between them. CDR1 is MGHRA, CDR2 YSYEKL, per germline. This CDR3 contains 14 residues.

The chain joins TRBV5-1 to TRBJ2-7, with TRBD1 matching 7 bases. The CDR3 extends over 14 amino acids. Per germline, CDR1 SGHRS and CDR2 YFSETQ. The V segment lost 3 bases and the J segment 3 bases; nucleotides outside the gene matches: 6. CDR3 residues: CASSSPGTDYEQYF. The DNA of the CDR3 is TGCGCCAGCAGCTCACCCGGGACAGACTACGAGCAGTACTTC. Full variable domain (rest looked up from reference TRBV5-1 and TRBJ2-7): KAGVTQTPRYLIKTRGQQVTLSCSPISGHRSVSWYQQTPGQGLQFLFEYFSETQRNKGNFPGRFSGRQFSNSRSEMNVSTLELGDSALYLCASSSPGTDYEQYFGPGTRLTVT.

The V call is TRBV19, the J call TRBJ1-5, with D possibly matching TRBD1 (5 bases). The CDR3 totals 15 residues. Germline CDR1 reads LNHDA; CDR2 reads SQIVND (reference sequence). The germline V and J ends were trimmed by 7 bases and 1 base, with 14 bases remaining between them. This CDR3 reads CASKQGTISNQPQHF. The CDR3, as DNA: TGTGCCAGTAAGCAGGGAACCATAAGCAATCAGCCCCAGCATTTT.

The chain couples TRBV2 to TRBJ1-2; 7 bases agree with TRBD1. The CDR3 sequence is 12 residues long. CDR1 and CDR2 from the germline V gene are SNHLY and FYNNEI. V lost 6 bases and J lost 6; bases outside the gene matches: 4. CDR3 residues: CASRLTGNGYTF. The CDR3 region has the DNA TGTGCCAGCAGGCTGACAGGGAATGGCTACACCTTC.

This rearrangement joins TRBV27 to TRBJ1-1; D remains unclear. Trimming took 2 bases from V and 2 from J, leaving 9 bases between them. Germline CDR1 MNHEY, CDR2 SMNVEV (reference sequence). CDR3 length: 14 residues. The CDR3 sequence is CASSLNGGNTEAFF. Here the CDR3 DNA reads TGTGCCAGCAGTTTAAATGGCGGTAACACTGAAGCTTTCTTT.

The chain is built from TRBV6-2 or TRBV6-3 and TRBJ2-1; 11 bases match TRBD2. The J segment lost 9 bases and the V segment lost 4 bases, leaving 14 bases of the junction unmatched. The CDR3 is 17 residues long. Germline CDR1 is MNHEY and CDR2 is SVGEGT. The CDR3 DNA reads TGTGCCAGCAGTTGGGTGACTAGCGGGGCTCGTTTCGCTGAGCAGTTCTTC. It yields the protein CASSWVTSGARFAEQFF.

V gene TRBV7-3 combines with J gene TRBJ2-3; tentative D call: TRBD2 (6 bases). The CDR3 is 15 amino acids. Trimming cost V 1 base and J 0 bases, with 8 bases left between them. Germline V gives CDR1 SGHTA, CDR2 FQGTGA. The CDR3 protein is CASSLIGGSTDTQYF. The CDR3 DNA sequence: TGTGCCAGCAGCTTAATAGGAGGGAGCACAGATACGCAGTATTTT.

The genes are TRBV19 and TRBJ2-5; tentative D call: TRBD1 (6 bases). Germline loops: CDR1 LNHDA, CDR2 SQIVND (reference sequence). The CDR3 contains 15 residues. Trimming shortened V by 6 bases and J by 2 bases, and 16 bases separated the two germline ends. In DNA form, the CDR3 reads TGTGCCAGTAGACGACAGGTTTGGGGACAAGAGACCCAGTACTTC. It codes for CASRRQVWGQETQYF.

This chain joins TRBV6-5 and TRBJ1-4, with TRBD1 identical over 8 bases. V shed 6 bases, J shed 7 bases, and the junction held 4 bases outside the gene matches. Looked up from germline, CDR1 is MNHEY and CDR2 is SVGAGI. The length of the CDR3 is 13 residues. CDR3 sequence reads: CASRTGTGEKLFF. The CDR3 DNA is TGTGCCAGCAGAACCGGGACAGGTGAAAAACTGTTTTTT.

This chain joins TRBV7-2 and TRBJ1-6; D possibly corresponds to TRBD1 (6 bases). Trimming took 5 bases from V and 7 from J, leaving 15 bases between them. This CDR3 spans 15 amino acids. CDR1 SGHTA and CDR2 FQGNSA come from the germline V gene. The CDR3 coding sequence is TGTGCCAGCAGCCGTGACGGGACAAGGAATTCACCCCTCCACTTT. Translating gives CASSRDGTRNSPLHF.

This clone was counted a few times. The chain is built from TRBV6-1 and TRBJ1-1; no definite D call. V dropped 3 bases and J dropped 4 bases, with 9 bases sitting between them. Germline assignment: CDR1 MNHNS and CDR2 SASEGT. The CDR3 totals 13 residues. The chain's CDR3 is CASSDNGGTEAFF. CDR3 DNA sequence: TGTGCCAGCAGTGACAACGGAGGCACTGAAGCTTTCTTT.

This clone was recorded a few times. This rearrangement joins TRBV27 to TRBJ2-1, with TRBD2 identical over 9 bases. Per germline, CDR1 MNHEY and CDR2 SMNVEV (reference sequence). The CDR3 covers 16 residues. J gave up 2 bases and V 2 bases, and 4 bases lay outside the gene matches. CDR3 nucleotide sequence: TGTGCCAGCAGTTTACGGGGACTAGCAGCCTACAATGAGCAGTTCTTC. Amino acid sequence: CASSLRGLAAYNEQFF.

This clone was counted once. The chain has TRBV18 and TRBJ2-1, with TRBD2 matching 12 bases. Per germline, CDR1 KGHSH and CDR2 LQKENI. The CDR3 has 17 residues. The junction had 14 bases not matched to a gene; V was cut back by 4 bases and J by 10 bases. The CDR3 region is CASSRPVSSGRAGEQFF. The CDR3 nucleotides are TGTGCCAGCTCACGCCCCGTTTCTAGCGGGAGGGCCGGGGAGCAGTTCTTC.

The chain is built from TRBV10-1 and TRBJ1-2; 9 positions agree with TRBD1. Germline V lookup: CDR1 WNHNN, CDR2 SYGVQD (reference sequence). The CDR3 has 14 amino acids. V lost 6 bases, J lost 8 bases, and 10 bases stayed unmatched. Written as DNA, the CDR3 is TGCGCCAGCAGCCCCGGGACAGGGCAATTCGGCTACACCTTC. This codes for CASSPGTGQFGYTF.

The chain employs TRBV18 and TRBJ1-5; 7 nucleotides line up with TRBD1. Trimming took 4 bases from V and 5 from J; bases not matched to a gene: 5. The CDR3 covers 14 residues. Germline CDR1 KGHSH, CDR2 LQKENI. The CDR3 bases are TGTGCCAGCTCACAGGGGGCCATTTATCAGCCCCAGCATTTT. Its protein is CASSQGAIYQPQHF.